Detailed here is one T cell receptor (beta chain). The entry originates in a study of OX40 agonist ivuxolimab in advanced cancers. Measured with immunoSEQ multiplex PCR; TCRdb has only the in-frame clones, and not every one. The data contain 60,000 to 90,000 clones, approximately 90% of them singletons. Trimming left V 1 base short and J 4 bases short, with 19 bases between. In germline, CDR1 is MGHRA, CDR2 YSYEKL. The CDR3 runs to 17 residues. The sequence was collected from an adult with an advanced solid tumor such as melanoma, head and neck, liver or kidney cancer. Here the sequenced sample was CD4+ or CD8+ T cells sorted from blood, taken in a trial of the OX40 agonist ivuxolimab. This sequence joins TRBV4-1 and TRBJ1-1, with a possible D match to TRBD1 (5 bases). The CDR3 DNA sequence: TGCGCCAGCAGCCAAGCCTCAGGGAAGGGAACTGGCACTGAAGCTTTCTTT. Its translation is CASSQASGKGTGTEAFF.